The clone carrying this TCR beta chain has a handful of counts. The antigen is unknown. TCRdb itself ran the reads through MiXCR, one entry per CDR3 protein. Here the sample spans a few hundred thousand distinct CDR3 sequences, under 55% being singletons. The CDR3 totals 15 residues. Unmatched junction bases numbered 10, after V lost 5 bases and J lost 3 bases. CDR1 and CDR2 from the germline V gene are LNHNV and YYDKDF (reference sequence). The sample is drawn from a study of T cell repertoires in cytomegalovirus infection. Overall study context: As its CMV epitopes, the study selected recently identified HLA-C-restricted and well-studied HLA-B-restricted targets. A matching HLA type, together with CMV infection, was signaled by public TCR beta signatures. General study findings and limits: Identification of carriers of CMV plus the relevant HLA was achieved through cumulative public TCR beta family frequency. HLA-C-restricted CMV-specific TCR beta clonotypes were dominant in the ex vivo response.

This clonotype originated in a human donor in good health (CMV status not recorded). Some clones in this sample may be carry-over from other donors' samples. The sample consisted of cultured PBMCs, taken from culture after CMV antigen stimulation. This chain links TRBV15 with TRBJ2-7, with 7 bases aligning to TRBD2. The CDR3 sequence is CATSLGPRDYYEQYF. For the CDR3, the DNA is TGTGCCACCAGCCTTGGTCCCCGGGACTACTACGAGCAGTACTTC. The complete variable domain, with remaining parts taken from reference TRBV15 and TRBJ2-7, reads DAMVIQNPRYQVTQFGKPVTLSCSQTLNHNVMYWYQQKSSQAPKLLFHYYDKDFNNEADTPDNFQSRRPNTSFCFLDIRSPGLGDTAMYLCATSLGPRDYYEQYFGPGTRLTVT.